This entry is about one T cell receptor beta chain. Its specific antigen is unknown. No qualities accompany the bases; no much larger clone lies one base away. The record originates from a study of blood T cell repertoires in COVID-19 (dated by TCRdb to about 2020). Turning to the overall study: Samples from collaborators originated in the United States, Italy and Spain and spanned both the acute and convalescent phases of COVID-19. The prospective study material was composed of cDNA or gDNA derived from T cells, B-cell-depleted T cells, or PBMCs. The dataset comprised deeply sampled blood TCRbeta repertoires from subjects exposed to, actively infected with, or recovered from COVID-19. The repertoires were released in a freely available public database intended as a resource for research on the immune response to SARS-CoV-2. Samples were obtained from the ongoing ImmuneRACE study (first 160 participants) and from 1,000 to 1,500 subjects provided by 6 global collaborators. Sample metadata almost always included a de-identified subject ID, COVID-19 status, age in years and sex. Where available, HLA class I and class II types were obtained from metadata supplied by the sample provider rather than from assay-based typing.

Via the germline V gene (reference sequence), CDR1 is LNHDA and CDR2 SQIVND. V trim: 5 bases; J trim: 5 bases; unmatched bases: 9. The CDR3 holds 15 amino acids from the cysteine to the phenylalanine. Left in the record is the CDR3 DNA by itself, 45 bases read in frame from the first base. Overall study outcomes, separate from this receptor: How much clinical and demographic metadata was included differed by source and by participant, and the metadata was provided uncurated.

TCRbeta CDR3 regions were amplified from genomic DNA using the immunoSEQ Assay, a bias-controlled multiplex PCR. From the authors' description of their analysis: Within the assay, amplification of reference gene primers was used to estimate how many nucleated cells each sample contained. Sequence reads were collapsed and filtered to measure the absolute abundance of every unique TCRbeta CDR3 rearrangement. Productive Simpson clonality was computed per sample as the square root of Simpson's diversity index over productive rearrangements. TCRdb retrieved this table from immuneACCESS and kept in-frame rearrangements only. Not all clones are present; in checked studies, unresolved V genes account for under half, and no reason is known for the remainder. That table gives V, J and clone size, and the DNA gave D and trimming. This sample holds approximately 240,000 clones; roughly 84% were observed only once. Jointly, the top ten make up approximately 1.3% of the sample.

A second Seattle source provided samples from volunteer blood donors who had recovered from COVID-19. Each collaborating institution followed its own protocols to collect whole blood in K2EDTA tubes. For TCRbeta analysis, collaborator samples were shipped as frozen whole blood, as isolated PBMCs, or as DNA extracted from either sample type. The sequence was obtained from a woman aged 40 to 50 who had recovered from COVID-19. Recombination connected TRBV19 to TRBJ2-7, and 10 bases in between align with TRBD1. Sequencing was performed on peripheral blood. CDR3 protein: CASSAQQGTGDEQYF. The nucleotide sequence is TGTGCCAGTAGTGCCCAACAGGGGACAGGGGACGAGCAGTACTTC.